The entry below describes one T cell receptor (beta chain). No antigen is known for it. This sample is part of a study of response to subunit inactivated influenza vaccine. General study results and limits: T cells newly recruited by each seasonal influenza vaccination are few, the authors suggested.

Via MiXCR, TCRdb re-called the RT-PCR reads, giving one row per CDR3 protein. The table records 530,000 or so distinct CDR3 sequences, around 15% of them present only once. The CDR3 consists of 15 residues. The V and J ends lost 3 bases and 5 bases, in that order; junction bases with no gene match: 4. CDR1 and CDR2 (germline): SGHRS, YFSETQ. This chain connects TRBV5-1 to TRBJ2-1, with TRBD1 identical over 11 bases. This TCR derives from a man aged 45-60 years who received an inactivated influenza vaccine. Sequencing was performed on PBMCs from blood, taken about 13 days after vaccination. The CDR3 sequence: CASSWGQGGNNEQFF. The CDR3 DNA is TGCGCCAGCAGCTGGGGACAGGGGGGGAACAATGAGCAGTTCTTC. The variable domain in full, completed from reference TRBV5-1 and TRBJ2-1, reads KAGVTQTPRYLIKTRGQQVTLSCSPISGHRSVSWYQQTPGQGLQFLFEYFSETQRNKGNFPGRFSGRQFSNSRSEMNVSTLELGDSALYLCASSWGQGGNNEQFFGPGTRLTVL.